These 26 T cell receptor beta chains were sequenced from one sample in a study of blood T cell repertoires in COVID-19. Generated by immunoSEQ multiplex PCR, the TCRdb table keeps only in-frame clones and is missing some. The sample lists 130,000 or so clones, about 80% occurring once. The sample consisted of peripheral blood. The receptors were gathered from an elderly woman with acute or convalescent COVID-19.

The chain has TRBV19 and TRBJ2-7; the match to TRBD2 covers 7 bases. CDR3 length: 15 residues. From germline, CDR1 is LNHDA and CDR2 SQIVND (reference sequence). V was clipped by 3 bases and J by 0 bases; unmatched bases: 5. CDR3 sequence (DNA): TGTGCCAGTAGTATCGGGGAGGGTCGCTCCTACGAGCAGTACTTC. It is translated as CASSIGEGRSYEQYF.

V gene TRBV12-3 or TRBV12-4 combines with J gene TRBJ1-1; 8 positions match TRBD1. After removal of 8 bases from V and 6 bases from J, the junction contained 8 bases not matched to a gene. This CDR3 region has 13 residues. The CDR3 nucleotides read TGTGCCAGCCGGGACAGGCTACTCTCTGAAGCTTTCTTT. Translation gives CASRDRLLSEAFF.

This chain links TRBV7-3 with TRBJ1-2; tentatively, D is TRBD1 (5 bases). Per germline, CDR1 SGHTA and CDR2 FQGTGA. Deletions cut 3 bases from V and 6 bases from J, with 11 bases between. This CDR3 is 13 amino acids long. Written as DNA, the CDR3 is TGTGCCAGCAGCTTGGGGGGAATGGATGGCTACACCTTC. It encodes CASSLGGMDGYTF.

This chain joins TRBV5-8 and TRBJ2-1, with a tentative D call TRBD1 (5 bases). The CDR3 extends over 15 amino acids. CDR1 is SGHTS and CDR2 is YDEGEE in the germline V gene. V was clipped by 2 bases and J by 4 bases, with 13 bases between them. CDR3 nucleotide sequence: TGTGCCAGCAGCTTCAAGGGGTTTGGTTACAATGAGCAGTTCTTC. It encodes CASSFKGFGYNEQFF.

This chain connects TRBV4-1 to TRBJ1-6, with a weak D call TRBD1 (6 bases). With 4 bases removed from V and 0 bases from J, the gap between germline ends came to 22 bases. The CDR3 consists of 20 residues. Germline V gene lookup returns CDR1 MGHRA and CDR2 YSYEKL. The CDR3 sequence is CASSPRDIKLVGSYNSPLHF. As DNA, the CDR3 is TGCGCCAGCAGCCCCCGGGACATTAAACTGGTAGGCTCCTATAATTCACCCCTCCACTTT.

This clone showed up just once. The chain is built from TRBV5-1 and TRBJ1-2, with D possibly TRBD1 on 6 matching bases. Per the germline V gene, CDR1 is SGHRS and CDR2 is YFSETQ. The V end was cut by 2 bases, the J end by 0 bases, with 14 bases between. The CDR3 has 16 amino acids. CDR3 DNA: TGCGCCAGCAGCTTAGATGACAGGAGTCCTAACTATGGCTACACCTTC. It encodes CASSLDDRSPNYGYTF.

This clone was picked up a small number of times. CDR3: CASSLVRAEAFF. The CDR3 DNA is TGTGCCAGCAGCTTAGTACGCGCTGAAGCTTTCTTT. This rearrangement joins TRBV11-2 to TRBJ1-1, with D unresolved. CDR3 length equals 12 residues. V was clipped by 1 base and J by 6 bases, with 6 bases between them. Germline V lookup: CDR1 SGHAT, CDR2 FQNNGV.

The chain links TRBV25-1 to TRBJ1-1, with D tentatively TRBD1 (5 bases). The CDR3 sequence is 18 residues long. The germline V and J ends were trimmed by 0 bases and 4 bases, with 21 bases remaining between them. In germline, CDR1 is MGHDK, CDR2 SYGVNS. CDR3 amino acids: CASSEYSWGPGEGTEAFF. DNA of the CDR3: TGTGCCAGCAGTGAATACAGTTGGGGCCCGGGGGAGGGCACTGAAGCTTTCTTT.

The gene calls are TRBV11-2 and TRBJ2-7; no clear D. CDR1 and CDR2 from the germline V gene are SGHAT and FQNNGV. The CDR3 has 14 amino acids. V dropped 4 bases and J dropped 4 bases, with 14 bases sitting between them. The CDR3 DNA reads as TGTGCCAGCAGCTCACGTAGAGTATCTTACGAGCAGTACTTC. Its protein is CASSSRRVSYEQYF.

The rearrangement uses TRBV7-3 and TRBJ1-1, with unresolved D. With 4 bases removed from V and 1 base from J, the gap between germline ends came to 10 bases. The CDR3 has 14 amino acids. The germline gives CDR1 SGHTA, CDR2 FQGTGA. The CDR3 here is CASSSSSGNTEAFF. As DNA, the CDR3 is TGTGCCAGCAGCTCCTCCAGCGGGAACACTGAAGCTTTCTTT.

The chain links TRBV27 to TRBJ1-5; the D gene is possibly TRBD1 (6 bases). Germline CDR1 is MNHEY and CDR2 is SMNVEV (reference sequence). CDR3 length equals 13 residues. V lost 5 bases and J lost 10, with 15 bases in between. CDR3 loop: CASSLRGPGPQHF. For the CDR3, the DNA is TGTGCCAGCAGTCTCAGGGGACCCGGACCCCAGCATTTT.

The CDR3 spells CSVYKEGNTIYF. DNA for the CDR3: TGCAGCGTTTATAAGGAGGGAAACACCATATATTTT. The chain links TRBV29-1 to TRBJ1-3; D gene ambiguous. V was cut by 5 bases and J by 4 bases, with 9 bases left in between. The CDR3 spans 12 residues. Germline values: CDR1 SQVTM, CDR2 ANQGSEA.

The rearrangement uses TRBV6-5 and TRBJ2-7; 9 bases are shared with TRBD1. Germline CDR1 MNHEY, CDR2 SVGAGI. The CDR3 extends over 13 amino acids. V was clipped by 8 bases and J by 4 bases; unmatched bases: 6. The DNA for the CDR3 is TGTGCCAGCGAGACAGGGGGGCGGTACGAGCAGTACTTC. Encoded protein: CASETGGRYEQYF.

The V gene is TRBV19, the J gene TRBJ2-3, with D perhaps matching TRBD1 (5 bases). The CDR3 runs 13 residues. Germline CDR1 reads LNHDA; CDR2 reads SQIVND (reference sequence). Deletions cut 1 base from V and 9 bases from J, with 11 bases between. CDR3 sequence: CASSIARAETQYF. The CDR3, as DNA: TGTGCCAGTAGTATAGCCAGGGCCGAGACGCAGTATTTT.

The V call is TRBV6-6, the J call TRBJ1-2; no reliable D call. The CDR3 is 13 amino acids. Germline V gene sequence: CDR1 MNHNY, CDR2 SVGAGI (reference sequence). Trimming removed 5 bases from V and 5 bases from J, with 12 bases in between. The CDR3 spells CASSLDWKYGYTF. The CDR3, as DNA: TGTGCCAGCAGTCTCGACTGGAAATATGGCTACACCTTC.

The rearrangement links TRBV6-5 to TRBJ1-2, with TRBD1 matching 8 bases. The CDR3 has 13 residues. The J segment lost 6 bases and the V segment lost 6 bases, leaving 6 bases of the junction unmatched. Germline-derived CDR1 and CDR2 are MNHEY and SVGAGI. The CDR3 is CASSQGQGHGYTF. DNA for the CDR3: TGTGCCAGCAGCCAAGGACAGGGACATGGCTACACCTTC.

The J gene is TRBJ1-6, the V gene TRBV27, with 9 positions matching TRBD1. Germline trimming cut 5 bases from V and 7 bases from J; bases unmatched to any gene: 9. Looked up from germline, CDR1 is MNHEY and CDR2 is SMNVEV (reference sequence). The CDR3 covers 16 residues. CDR3 coding DNA: TGTGCCAGCAGTACTCGGCGGACAGGGGTAAATTCACCCCTCCACTTT. It is translated as CASSTRRTGVNSPLHF.

The rearrangement joins TRBV2 to TRBJ1-2, with TRBD1 matching over 8 bases. This CDR3 has 13 residues. J was trimmed by 6 bases and V by 6 bases; bases with no gene match: 6. Looked up from germline, CDR1 is SNHLY and CDR2 is FYNNEI. CDR3 in amino acids: CASRLTGVDGYTF. The CDR3 DNA follows: TGTGCCAGCAGGTTGACAGGGGTGGATGGCTACACCTTC.

The gene calls are TRBV5-6 and TRBJ1-2; possibly TRBD1 for D (5 bases). Germline values: CDR1 SGHDT, CDR2 YYEEEE. The CDR3 has 18 amino acids. Trimming left V 0 bases short and J 7 bases short, with 25 bases between. The CDR3 DNA reads TGTGCCAGCAGCTTGGATAGGGGCGCCTCCCGGGTGGTTGGTGGCTACACCTTC. This sequence encodes CASSLDRGASRVVGGYTF.

This sequence joins TRBV5-1 and TRBJ2-1, with 8 bases matching TRBD1. With 4 bases clipped from V and 8 bases from J, the junction kept 8 bases outside the gene matches. The CDR3 loop spans 14 amino acids. Germline V gives CDR1 SGHRS, CDR2 YFSETQ. The CDR3 here is CASSPRTGWDEQFF. CDR3 DNA sequence: TGCGCCAGCAGCCCCAGGACAGGGTGGGATGAGCAGTTCTTC. Combining the CDR3 with reference TRBV5-1 and TRBJ2-1 gives the whole variable domain KAGVTQTPRYLIKTRGQQVTLSCSPISGHRSVSWYQQTPGQGLQFLFEYFSETQRNKGNFPGRFSGRQFSNSRSEMNVSTLELGDSALYLCASSPRTGWDEQFFGPGTRLTVL.

This clone was seen a handful of times. The J gene is TRBJ1-4, the V gene TRBV7-9; 7 positions agree with TRBD1. Trimming cost V 1 base and J 1 base; bases outside gene matches: 3. The CDR3 runs 16 residues. Germline CDR1 reads SEHNR; CDR2 reads FQNEAQ (reference sequence). The chain's CDR3 is CASSLGQGKTNEKLFF. CDR3 nucleotides: TGTGCCAGCAGCTTAGGACAGGGAAAAACTAATGAAAAACTGTTTTTT. Variable domain in full (rest from reference TRBV7-9 and TRBJ1-4): DTGVSQNPRHKITKRGQNVTFRCDPISEHNRLYWYRQTLGQGPEFLTYFQNEAQLEKSRLLSDRFSAERPKGSFSTLEIQRTEQGDSAMYLCASSLGQGKTNEKLFFGSGTQLSVL.

The chain combines TRBV11-1 with TRBJ2-3; 7 bases line up with TRBD1. The CDR3 contains 11 residues. The V gene end was trimmed by 5 bases and the J gene end by 14 bases; junction bases not matched to a gene: 7. The germline V gene encodes CDR1 SGHAT and CDR2 FQDESV (reference sequence). CDR3 amino acids: CASSPDRVPYF. The CDR3 nucleotides are TGTGCCAGCAGCCCCGACAGGGTTCCGTATTTT.

This sequence joins TRBV6-5 and TRBJ2-3, with D tentatively TRBD2 (6 bases). Per germline, CDR1 MNHEY and CDR2 SVGAGI. Trimming removed 4 bases from V and 0 bases from J, with 8 bases in between. There are 14 residues in the CDR3. CDR3 nucleotide sequence: TGTGCCAGCAGTTTCAGCGGGAGCACAGATACGCAGTATTTT. Translated: CASSFSGSTDTQYF.

This chain connects TRBV5-1 to TRBJ2-1; the D is unclear. This CDR3 has 16 residues. Trimming removed 4 bases from V and 2 bases from J, with 16 bases in between. The germline V gene encodes CDR1 SGHRS and CDR2 YFSETQ. The CDR3 loop is CASSTDSHPPYNEQFF. The CDR3 nucleotides read TGCGCCAGCAGCACCGACTCCCATCCTCCCTACAATGAGCAGTTCTTC.

The J gene is TRBJ1-2, the V gene TRBV27, with TRBD1 matching 8 bases. Germline values: CDR1 MNHEY, CDR2 SMNVEV (reference sequence). The CDR3 has 15 amino acids. V was clipped by 4 bases and J by 2 bases; unmatched bases: 6. DNA of the CDR3: TGTGCCAGCAGTTCCCCGGGACAGGCGAACTATGGCTACACCTTC. Translation: CASSSPGQANYGYTF.

The J gene is TRBJ1-2, the V gene TRBV6-6; tentative D call: TRBD1 (5 bases). This CDR3 region has 15 residues. Germline V lookup: CDR1 MNHNY, CDR2 SVGAGI (reference sequence). V lost 10 bases, J lost 3 bases, and 21 bases lay in between. The CDR3 DNA reads TGTGCCACCGATCCGGCGGCAGGGAATCACTATGGCTACACCTTC. Translation: CATDPAAGNHYGYTF.